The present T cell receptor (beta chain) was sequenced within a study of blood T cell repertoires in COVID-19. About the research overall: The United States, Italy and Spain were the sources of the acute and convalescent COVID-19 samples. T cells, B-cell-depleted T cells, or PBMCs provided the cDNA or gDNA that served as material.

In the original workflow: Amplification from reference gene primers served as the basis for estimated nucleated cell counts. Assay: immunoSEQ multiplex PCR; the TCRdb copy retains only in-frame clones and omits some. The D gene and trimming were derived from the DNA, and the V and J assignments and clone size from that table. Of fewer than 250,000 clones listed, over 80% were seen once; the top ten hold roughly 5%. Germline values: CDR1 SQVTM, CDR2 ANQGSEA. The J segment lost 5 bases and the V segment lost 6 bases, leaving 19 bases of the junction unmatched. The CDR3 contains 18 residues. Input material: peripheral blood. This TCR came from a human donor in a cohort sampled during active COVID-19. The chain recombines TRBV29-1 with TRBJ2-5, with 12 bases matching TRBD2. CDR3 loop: CSVTRPGTSGPQGETQYF. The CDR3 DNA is TGCAGCGTCACCCGGCCCGGGACTAGCGGGCCCCAAGGGGAGACCCAGTACTTC.